This TCR beta chain was identified during a study of T-cell memory formation after mild COVID-19. The J segment lost 3 bases and the V segment lost 1 base, leaving 14 bases of the junction unmatched. The length of the CDR3 is 17 residues. Germline loops: CDR1 DFQATT, CDR2 SNEGSKA (reference sequence). A note on this clonotype: Its antigen is still unknown.

One entry per CDR3 protein, called by TCRdb with MiXCR from the 5' RACE reads. The data show 550,000 to 700,000 distinct CDR3 sequences, with around 16% seen just once and about 8.6% held by the top ten. General study findings and limits: Prior to infection, memory already included some responding clones, suggesting cross-reactive memory joined.

Sequenced: PBMCs or a T cell subset sorted from them (not recorded which). The genes are TRBV20-1 and TRBJ2-7, with 8 bases aligning to TRBD2. The clonotype comes from an adult woman who had mild COVID-19 (a few samples of this study predate the infection). Cell type and time point are not known. The CDR3 spells CSARAPIGSGGGYEQYF. The CDR3 DNA is TGCAGTGCTAGAGCGCCGATTGGAAGCGGGGGAGGCTACGAGCAGTACTTC.